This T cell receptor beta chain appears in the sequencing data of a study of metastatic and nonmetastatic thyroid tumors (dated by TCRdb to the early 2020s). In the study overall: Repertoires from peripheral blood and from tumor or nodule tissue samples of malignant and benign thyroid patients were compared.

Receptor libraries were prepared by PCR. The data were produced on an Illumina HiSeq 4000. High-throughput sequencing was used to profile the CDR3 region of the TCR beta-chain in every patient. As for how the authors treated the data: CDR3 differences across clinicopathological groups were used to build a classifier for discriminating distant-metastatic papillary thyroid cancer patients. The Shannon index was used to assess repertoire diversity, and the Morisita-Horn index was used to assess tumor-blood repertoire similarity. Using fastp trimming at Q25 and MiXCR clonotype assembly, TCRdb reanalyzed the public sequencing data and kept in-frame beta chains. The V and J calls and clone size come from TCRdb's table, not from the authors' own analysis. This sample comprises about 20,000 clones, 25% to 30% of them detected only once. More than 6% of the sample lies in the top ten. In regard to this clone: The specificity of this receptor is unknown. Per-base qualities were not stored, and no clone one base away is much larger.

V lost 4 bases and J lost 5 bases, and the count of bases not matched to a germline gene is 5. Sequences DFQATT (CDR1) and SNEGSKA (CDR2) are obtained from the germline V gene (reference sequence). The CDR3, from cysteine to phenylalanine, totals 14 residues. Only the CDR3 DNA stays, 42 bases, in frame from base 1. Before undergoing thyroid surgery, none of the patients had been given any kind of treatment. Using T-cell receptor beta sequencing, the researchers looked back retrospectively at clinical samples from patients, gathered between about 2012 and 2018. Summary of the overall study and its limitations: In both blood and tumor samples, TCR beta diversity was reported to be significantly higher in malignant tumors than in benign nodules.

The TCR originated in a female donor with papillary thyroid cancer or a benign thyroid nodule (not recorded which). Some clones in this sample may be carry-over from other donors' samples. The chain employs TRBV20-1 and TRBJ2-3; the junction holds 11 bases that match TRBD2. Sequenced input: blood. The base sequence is TGCAGTGCTAATAGCGGGAGGGTGAAAGATACGCAGTATTTT. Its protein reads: CSANSGRVKDTQYF.